Listed here are 20 T cell receptor beta chains from one sample, sequenced in a study of T cell changes during pregnancy in multiple sclerosis. The table came from immunoSEQ multiplex PCR; TCRdb's copy has only in-frame clones and leaves some out. The table shows approximately 57,000 clones, with about 90% occurring only once. The sample consisted of CD4+ T cells from peripheral blood mononuclear cells, taken in the second trimester of pregnancy. The source is a female donor with multiple sclerosis, enrolled in a pregnancy study.

This clone was recorded a few times. The chain has TRBV10-3 and TRBJ2-1; a possible D gene is TRBD2 (6 bases). Germline CDR1 ENHRY, CDR2 SYGVKD. CDR3 length: 12 amino acids. Trimming removed 7 bases at V and 5 bases at J, with 9 bases between. The CDR3 loop reads CAITGLHNEQFF. The CDR3 DNA reads as TGTGCCATCACGGGACTTCACAATGAGCAGTTCTTC.

The rearrangement links TRBV25-1 to TRBJ1-1; TRBD1 is a possible D gene (6 bases). The ends were cut back, 1 base at V and 4 bases at J, with 10 bases in the middle. This CDR3 is built from 14 residues. The germline CDR1 and CDR2 sequences are MGHDK and SYGVNS. For the CDR3, the DNA is TGTGCCAGCAGTGAATGGGGGGGGCTCACTGAAGCTTTCTTT. Its translation: CASSEWGGLTEAFF.

The chain recombines TRBV11-3 with TRBJ2-3; no clear D gene. Trimming took 1 base from V and 7 from J, leaving 6 bases between them. Germline assignment: CDR1 SGHNT and CDR2 YENEEA. The CDR3 is 12 residues long. The CDR3 sequence is CASSLGENTQYF. The CDR3 coding sequence is TGTGCCAGCAGCTTAGGAGAAAATACGCAGTATTTT.

The chain employs TRBV5-1 and TRBJ2-7; 12 bases are a match to TRBD1. CDR1 is SGHRS and CDR2 is YFSETQ in the germline V gene. Losses at the gene ends were 4 bases for V and 1 base for J; bases not matched to a gene: 3. This CDR3 has 15 residues. Here the CDR3 DNA reads TGCGCCAGCAGCGGGGACAGGGGGCTTTCCTACGAGCAGTACTTC. Protein sequence: CASSGDRGLSYEQYF.

The chain uses TRBV7-9 and TRBJ1-6, with TRBD1 as a possible D gene (6 bases). The CDR3 runs 15 residues. V was trimmed by 5 bases and J by 7 bases, leaving 15 bases between them. Germline V gene data show CDR1 as SEHNR and CDR2 as FQNEAQ (reference sequence). As DNA, the CDR3 is TGTGCCAGCAGCCCCGTGGGGGGGCCCAATTCACCCCTCCACTTT. It specifies CASSPVGGPNSPLHF.

The chain employs TRBV6-6 and TRBJ2-3; D call uncertain. Germline-derived CDR1 and CDR2 are MNHNY and SVGAGI (reference sequence). Trimming left V 4 bases short and J 1 base short, with 12 bases between. The CDR3 consists of 15 residues. In DNA, the CDR3 is TGTGCCAGCAGTTTTCTGGCCGAGGGCACAGATACGCAGTATTTT. Translating gives CASSFLAEGTDTQYF.

This sequence joins TRBV5-6 and TRBJ2-1; 8 bases align to TRBD1. CDR1 is SGHDT and CDR2 is YYEEEE in the germline V gene. The length of the CDR3 is 15 residues. V shed 0 bases, J shed 8 bases, and the junction held 7 bases outside the gene matches. The CDR3 region is CASSLVGSGGHEQFF. DNA for the CDR3: TGTGCCAGCAGCTTGGTAGGGTCAGGGGGCCATGAGCAGTTCTTC.

This chain uses TRBV7-6 with TRBJ1-1; perhaps TRBD1 as D (5 bases). V was clipped by 4 bases and J by 5 bases, with 11 bases between them. The CDR3 runs to 13 residues. Germline loops: CDR1 SGHVS, CDR2 FNYEAQ. The CDR3 DNA reads as TGTGCCAGCAGCTCCCTCAGGGCGACTGAAGCTTTCTTT. Translated: CASSSLRATEAFF.

V usage is TRBV2 and J usage is TRBJ2-1; D is perhaps TRBD2 (5 bases). The CDR3 is made up of 15 amino acids. Germline V lookup: CDR1 SNHLY, CDR2 FYNNEI. V lost 3 bases, J lost 5 bases, and 14 bases lay in between. The CDR3 DNA reads TGTGCCAGCAGTGATGGAGGACTTTCTAACAATGAGCAGTTCTTC. Protein sequence: CASSDGGLSNNEQFF.

The J gene is TRBJ2-5, the V gene TRBV29-1; tentative D call: TRBD2 (6 bases). The CDR3 sequence is 12 residues long. V shed 7 bases and J shed 4 bases, with 13 bases lying between them. Germline values: CDR1 SQVTM, CDR2 ANQGSEA. CDR3 region: CSAISGGETQYF. CDR3 DNA: TGCAGCGCTATATCCGGGGGAGAGACCCAGTACTTC. Full variable domain (rest looked up from reference TRBV29-1 and TRBJ2-5): SAVISQKPSRDICQRGTSLTIQCQVDSQVTMMFWYRQQPGQSLTLIATANQGSEATYESGFVIDKFPISRPNLTFSTLTVSNMSPEDSSIYLCSAISGGETQYFGPGTRLLVL.

The chain has TRBV15 and TRBJ2-4; TRBD1 is a possible D gene (5 bases). Between the trimmed V and J ends, which lost 0 bases and 0 bases, there was a span of 12 bases. Germline assignment: CDR1 LNHNV and CDR2 YYDKDF (reference sequence). The CDR3 loop spans 17 amino acids. The CDR3: CATSRDLDILAKNIQYF. CDR3 DNA sequence: TGTGCCACCAGCAGAGATCTGGACATCTTAGCCAAAAACATTCAGTACTTC.

This clone was seen only once. The chain uses TRBV5-1 and TRBJ1-4; 10 nucleotides agree with TRBD1. This CDR3 has 14 residues. The V and J ends lost 0 bases and 8 bases, in that order; junction bases with no gene match: 1. Looked up from germline, CDR1 is SGHRS and CDR2 is YFSETQ. In DNA, the CDR3 is TGCGCCAGCAGCTTGGGGACAGGGGGAGAAAAACTGTTTTTT. Its protein product is CASSLGTGGEKLFF.

This chain links TRBV13 with TRBJ1-3, with D possibly matching TRBD1 (6 bases). CDR1 and CDR2 (germline): PRHDT, FYEKMQ (reference sequence). V was cut by 5 bases and J by 2 bases, with 13 bases left in between. CDR3 length: 15 residues. This chain's CDR3 is CASSRGGGAGNTIYF. CDR3 sequence (DNA): TGTGCCAGCAGCCGCGGGGGGGGCGCTGGAAACACCATATATTTT.

This clone was detected a few times. This chain connects TRBV7-8 to TRBJ1-6; D gene uncertain. Deletions cut 4 bases from V and 3 bases from J, with 16 bases between. CDR3 size: 17 residues. Germline V gene data show CDR1 as SGHVS and CDR2 as FQNEAQ. In nucleotides, the CDR3 is TGTGCCAGCAGCTCCCCCGCCCGGGGTCACTATAATTCACCCCTCCACTTT. It yields the protein CASSSPARGHYNSPLHF.

The chain combines TRBV30 with TRBJ1-3, with 7 bases aligning to TRBD1. The CDR3 totals 13 residues. CDR1 and CDR2 (germline): GTSNPN, SVGIG (reference sequence). Trimming at V came to 5 bases and at J to 1 base, leaving 2 bases not matched to a gene. DNA of the CDR3: TGTGCCTGGTCGACAGGGTCTGGAAACACCATATATTTT. Its protein product is CAWSTGSGNTIYF.

The chain links TRBV18 to TRBJ2-1; unclear D gene. Germline V gives CDR1 KGHSH, CDR2 LQKENI. This CDR3 is 12 amino acids long. Trimming cost V 2 bases and J 10 bases, with 9 bases left between them. The CDR3 DNA follows: TGTGCCAGCTCACCAGAGGCGAGAGAGCAGTTCTTC. Translated, it gives CASSPEAREQFF.

This chain links TRBV7-2 with TRBJ1-2; perhaps TRBD1 as D (6 bases). V gave up 2 bases and J gave up 3 bases, with 16 bases separating them. This CDR3 spans 16 amino acids. Germline assignment: CDR1 SGHTA and CDR2 FQGNSA. The CDR3 region has the DNA TGTGCCAGCAGCTTAAACAGGGTCGTCGGCGACTATGGCTACACCTTC. Translating gives CASSLNRVVGDYGYTF.

The chain uses TRBV5-1 and TRBJ1-2; maybe TRBD1 (5 bases). CDR1 is SGHRS and CDR2 is YFSETQ in the germline V gene. The CDR3 spans 15 residues. Trimming pared 4 bases from V and 0 bases from J, leaving 13 bases between. The CDR3 protein is CASSAGAGANYGYTF. The CDR3 DNA reads as TGCGCCAGCAGCGCCGGGGCGGGAGCTAACTATGGCTACACCTTC.

The V call is TRBV5-1, the J call TRBJ2-2, with TRBD2 matching over 8 bases. This CDR3 comprises 14 residues. The germline V gene encodes CDR1 SGHRS and CDR2 YFSETQ. After removal of 7 bases from V and 4 bases from J, the junction contained 6 bases not matched to a gene. The DNA for the CDR3 is TGCGCCAGCCAGGCGGGGGGATTCACCGGGGAGCTGTTTTTT. Translating it yields CASQAGGFTGELFF.

V usage is TRBV7-9 and J usage is TRBJ1-4, with D tentatively TRBD1 (6 bases). The length of the CDR3 is 16 residues. Germline assignment: CDR1 SEHNR and CDR2 FQNEAQ (reference sequence). The V end was cut by 0 bases, the J end by 4 bases, with 12 bases between. The CDR3 sequence is CASSLAWGRINEKLFF. In nucleotides, the CDR3 is TGTGCCAGCAGCTTAGCATGGGGGCGTATTAATGAAAAACTGTTTTTT.